The 19 T cell receptor beta chains listed next were all sequenced from one sample in a study of blood T cells in healthy people across ages (dated by TCRdb to the mid-2010s). Library preparation was by 5' RACE. TCRdb shows the sequencer as Illumina HiSeq 2500. The second PCR ran for roughly 6 to 11 cycles and used a J-beta primer mix along with a sample-barcoded 5' primer. The public sequencing data were trimmed at Q25 with fastp and processed into clonotypes with MiXCR by TCRdb, which kept only in-frame beta chains. Merged by CDR3 protein, the rows form single entries marked with the most common genes and DNA. The sample table lists about 670,000 distinct CDR3 sequences, over 40% of them with a count of one. Of the sample, about 13% falls within the top ten clones. Source material: blood. The receptors here all came from a woman of 80 years or more in good health.

V and J are TRBV7-2 and TRBJ1-5, with D possibly TRBD1 on 6 matching bases. CDR3 length equals 13 residues. Trimming took 5 bases from V and 7 from J, leaving 12 bases between them. Germline-derived CDR1 and CDR2 are SGHTA and FQGNSA. The CDR3 coding sequence is TGTGCCAGCAGCGTTGTGGGGGGCCAGCCCCAGCATTTT. The encoded protein is CASSVVGGQPQHF.

With regard to this clonotype: Relative to the germline gene, one junction end is altered; a read error may explain this. The chain recombines TRBV28 with TRBJ2-7; 8 positions agree with TRBD2. Germline V gene data show CDR1 as MDHEN and CDR2 as SYDVKM. The CDR3 totals 18 residues. The CDR3 bases are TGTGCCAGCAGTTCAGCCCCTGGGGGTAGCGGGATACCCTATGAGCAGTACTTC. Translation gives CASSSAPGGSGIPYEQYF.

There are many counts of this clonotype. The V and J genes are TRBV6-6 and TRBJ1-2; unclear D gene. Trimming stripped 6 bases from V and 6 bases from J, with 20 bases between. The germline gives CDR1 MNHNY, CDR2 SVGAGI (reference sequence). The CDR3 covers 15 residues. CDR3 residues: CASRDGPRLSHGYTF. CDR3 DNA sequence: TGTGCCAGCAGAGACGGGCCGCGGCTCTCCCATGGCTACACCTTC.

V and J are TRBV6-1 and TRBJ2-4; D remains unclear. The CDR3 totals 15 residues. Germline CDR1 MNHNS, CDR2 SASEGT. The V end lost 7 bases, the J end lost 0 bases, and 13 bases lay between the germline ends. CDR3 DNA sequence: TGTGCCAGCAATACACAGATTCTAGCCAAAAACATTCAGTACTTC. Encoded protein: CASNTQILAKNIQYF.

The chain links TRBV20-1 to TRBJ2-7; D call uncertain. The CDR3 contains 13 residues. V was trimmed by 6 bases and J by 6 bases, leaving 18 bases between them. Germline-derived CDR1 and CDR2 are DFQATT and SNEGSKA (reference sequence). CDR3 in amino acids: CSAQYRSRVEQYF. For the CDR3, the DNA is TGCAGTGCCCAGTATAGGTCAAGGGTCGAGCAGTACTTC.

Worth noting for this clonotype: This sequence may be a read error, since a much larger clone differs from it by one base. The chain uses TRBV20-1 and TRBJ2-7; D is perhaps TRBD1 (6 bases). Trimming left V 0 bases short and J 7 bases short, with 16 bases between. Germline V gene lookup returns CDR1 DFQATT and CDR2 SNEGSKA (reference sequence). The CDR3 contains 14 residues. The DNA for the CDR3 is TGCAGTGCTAGAGAAGGGACAAAATCGGGGGAGCAGTACTTC. Translation gives CSAREGTKSGEQYF.

The chain carries TRBV2 and TRBJ2-2; the match to TRBD2 covers 7 bases. Trimming removed 2 bases from V and 7 bases from J; junction bases left unmatched: 7. Germline CDR1 SNHLY, CDR2 FYNNEI. The CDR3 runs to 15 residues. The chain's CDR3 is CASSESGVAIGELFF. The CDR3 DNA is TGTGCCAGCAGTGAAAGCGGGGTAGCTATCGGGGAGCTGTTTTTT.

In its sample, this clonotype was seen many times. The rearrangement joins TRBV20-1 to TRBJ2-7, with D perhaps TRBD1 or TRBD2 (5 bases each). Germline assignment: CDR1 DFQATT and CDR2 SNEGSKA (reference sequence). With 4 bases removed from V and 0 bases from J, the gap between germline ends came to 10 bases. The length of the CDR3 is 13 residues. The CDR3 sequence is CSATRGPSYEQYF. The CDR3 region has the DNA TGCAGTGCTACCCGGGGCCCCTCCTACGAGCAGTACTTC.

This clonotype was observed many times. The chain links TRBV20-1 to TRBJ1-2; the D is unclear. Trimming removed 4 bases at V and 2 bases at J, with 2 bases between. CDR3 length: 10 residues. Germline lookup yields CDR1 DFQATT and CDR2 SNEGSKA (reference sequence). The CDR3, as DNA: TGCAGTGCTACCAACTATGGCTACACCTTC. Translating gives CSATNYGYTF.

This chain joins TRBV7-9 and TRBJ1-4; D gene ambiguous. Trimming took 5 bases from V and 6 from J, leaving 10 bases between them. CDR1 is SEHNR and CDR2 is FQNEAQ in the germline V gene (reference sequence). The CDR3 length is 13 residues. CDR3 in DNA: TGTGCCAGCAGCACCCGGCCCGATGAAAAACTGTTTTTT. It codes for CASSTRPDEKLFF.

In this sample, this clonotype turned up many times. The chain is built from TRBV9 and TRBJ2-1; 7 bases agree with TRBD2. J lost 7 bases, V lost 3 bases, and 7 bases had no gene match. The V gene's germline CDR1 is SGDLS and CDR2 YYNGEE. The CDR3 has 14 amino acids. DNA for the CDR3: TGTGCCAGCAGCGGCACCGGGACTACAAATGAGCAGTTCTTC. It yields the protein CASSGTGTTNEQFF.

This clonotype was found a few times. The chain couples TRBV20-1 to TRBJ2-1; 7 nucleotides agree with TRBD1. V lost 3 bases to trimming and J lost 8 bases; unmatched junction nucleotides: 7. The CDR3 extends over 13 amino acids. Germline CDR1 and CDR2: DFQATT and SNEGSKA (reference sequence). Written as DNA, the CDR3 is TGCAGTGCTAGCCGGGACAGAGGGGATGAGCAGTTCTTC. As protein: CSASRDRGDEQFF.

This clonotype came up many times. This chain uses TRBV12-3 or TRBV12-4 with TRBJ2-1, with D unresolved. CDR3 length equals 14 residues. The germline V and J ends were trimmed by 5 bases and 3 bases, with 11 bases remaining between them. The CDR3 DNA sequence: TGTGCCAGCAGTCCGGGTCGTCTCTACAATGAGCAGTTCTTC. It specifies CASSPGRLYNEQFF.

This clonotype was counted once. At one boundary the junction diverges from the germline segment, which might be a read error. The chain joins TRBV10-3 to TRBJ2-1; 8 positions agree with TRBD1. Germline CDR1 is ENHRY and CDR2 is SYGVKD. The CDR3 consists of 14 residues. CDR3 sequence (DNA): TGTGCCATCAGTGAGGCAGGGGGCTACAATGAGCGGTTCTTC. This translates into CAISEAGGYNERFF.

V and J are TRBV5-6 and TRBJ1-2, with D unresolved. The length of the CDR3 is 13 residues. The germline V gene encodes CDR1 SGHDT and CDR2 YYEEEE. Trimming removed 5 bases from V and 3 bases from J, with 11 bases in between. The CDR3 DNA reads TGTGCCAGCAGATTCGGGGTTGACTATGGCTACACCTTC. It encodes CASRFGVDYGYTF.

On this clonotype itself: A read error is possible here, since a much larger clone lies one base away. V usage is TRBV28 and J usage is TRBJ2-7; D perhaps matches TRBD2 (6 bases). The ends were cut back, 11 bases at V and 3 bases at J, with 20 bases in the middle. The germline CDR1 and CDR2 sequences are MDHEN and SYDVKM. The CDR3 totals 14 residues. CDR3 sequence reads: CAGSARIGSYEQYF. The CDR3 nucleotides are TGTGCCGGCTCCGCCCGGATCGGGAGCTACGAGCAGTACTTC.

The chain joins TRBV28 to TRBJ2-2; no definite D call. Germline assignment: CDR1 MDHEN and CDR2 SYDVKM. The CDR3 extends over 11 amino acids. Trimming left V 8 bases short and J 8 bases short, with 9 bases between. The CDR3 nucleotides read TGTGCCAGCCGACGGGCAGGGGAGCTGTTTTTT. Translation gives CASRRAGELFF.

The rearrangement uses TRBV7-2 and TRBJ1-5; maybe TRBD1 (5 bases). Trimming removed 5 bases from V and 4 bases from J, with 12 bases in between. The CDR3 sequence is 14 residues long. Germline values: CDR1 SGHTA, CDR2 FQGNSA. CDR3 sequence (DNA): TGTGCCAGCAGCCTGGACACTGGGAATCAGCCCCAGCATTTT. It codes for CASSLDTGNQPQHF.

J is TRBJ2-4 and V is TRBV29-1, with a weak D call TRBD1 (6 bases). Germline assignment: CDR1 SQVTM and CDR2 ANQGSEA. The CDR3 runs 16 residues. Trimming removed 6 bases from V and 6 bases from J, with 24 bases in between. The CDR3 DNA sequence: TGCAGCGTCGCCCTTGTCGTGGGCTCCAGGGGAAACATTCAGTACTTC. It yields the protein CSVALVVGSRGNIQYF.